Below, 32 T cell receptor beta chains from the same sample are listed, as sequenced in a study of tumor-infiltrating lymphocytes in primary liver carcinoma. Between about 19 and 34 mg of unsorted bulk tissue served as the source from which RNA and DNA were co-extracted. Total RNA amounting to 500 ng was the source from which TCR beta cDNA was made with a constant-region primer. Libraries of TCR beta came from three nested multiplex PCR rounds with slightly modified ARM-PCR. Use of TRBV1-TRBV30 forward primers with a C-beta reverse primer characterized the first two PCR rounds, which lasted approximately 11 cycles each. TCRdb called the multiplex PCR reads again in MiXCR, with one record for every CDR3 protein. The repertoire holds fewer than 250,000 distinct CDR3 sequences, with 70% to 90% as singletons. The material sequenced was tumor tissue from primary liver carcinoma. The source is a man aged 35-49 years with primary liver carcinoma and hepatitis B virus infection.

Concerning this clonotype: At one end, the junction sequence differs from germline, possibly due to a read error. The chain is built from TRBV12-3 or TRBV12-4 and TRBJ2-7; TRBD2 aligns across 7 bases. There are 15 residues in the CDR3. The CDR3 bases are TGTGCCACCAGTTCAGGCGGGAGTGAGTCCTACGAACAGTACTTC. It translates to CATSSGGSESYEQYF.

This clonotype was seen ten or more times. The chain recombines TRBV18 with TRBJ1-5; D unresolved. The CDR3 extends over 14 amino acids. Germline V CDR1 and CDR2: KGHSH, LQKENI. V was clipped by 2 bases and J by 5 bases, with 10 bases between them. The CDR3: CASSPTGRDQPQHF. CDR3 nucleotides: TGTGCCAGCTCACCAACGGGGAGGGATCAGCCCCAGCATTTT.

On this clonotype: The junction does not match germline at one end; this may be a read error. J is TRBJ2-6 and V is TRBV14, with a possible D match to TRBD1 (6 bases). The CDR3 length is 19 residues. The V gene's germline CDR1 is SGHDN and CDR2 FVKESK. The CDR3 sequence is CGSSPRWTVFLSGANVLTF. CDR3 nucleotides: TGTGGCAGCAGCCCACGATGGACAGTGTTCCTCTCTGGGGCCAACGTCCTGACTTTC.

The chain's CDR3 is CASSLTRTDTQYF. Here the CDR3 DNA reads TGTGCCAGCAGTTTAACCAGGACAGATACGCAGTATTTT. The chain is built from TRBV11-1 and TRBJ2-3, with D unresolved. V was shortened by 6 bases and J by 3 bases, with 10 bases between the two germline ends. The germline V gene encodes CDR1 SGHAT and CDR2 FQDESV (reference sequence). The CDR3 loop spans 13 amino acids.

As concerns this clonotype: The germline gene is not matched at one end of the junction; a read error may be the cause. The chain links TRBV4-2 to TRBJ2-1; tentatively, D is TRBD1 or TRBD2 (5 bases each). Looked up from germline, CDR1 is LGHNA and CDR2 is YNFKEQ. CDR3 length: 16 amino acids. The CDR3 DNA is TGTGTCAGCAGCCGACACCTCGGGACGGGTAACAATGAGCAGTCCTTC. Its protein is CVSSRHLGTGNNEQSF.

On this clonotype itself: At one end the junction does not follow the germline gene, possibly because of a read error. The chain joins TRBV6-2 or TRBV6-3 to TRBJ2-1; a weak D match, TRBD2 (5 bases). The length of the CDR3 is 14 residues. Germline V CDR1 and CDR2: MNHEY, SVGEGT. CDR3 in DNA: TGTGCCAGCAAAACGGCATACCAGAGGGATAAGCAACTCTTC. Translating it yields CASKTAYQRDKQLF.

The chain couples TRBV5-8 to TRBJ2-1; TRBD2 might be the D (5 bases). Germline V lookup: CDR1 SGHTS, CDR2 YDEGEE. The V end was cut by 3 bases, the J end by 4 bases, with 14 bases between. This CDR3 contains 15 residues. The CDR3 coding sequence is TGTGCCAGCAGCTCAAGAGCGGCCTCATACAATGAGCAGTTCTTC. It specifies CASSSRAASYNEQFF.

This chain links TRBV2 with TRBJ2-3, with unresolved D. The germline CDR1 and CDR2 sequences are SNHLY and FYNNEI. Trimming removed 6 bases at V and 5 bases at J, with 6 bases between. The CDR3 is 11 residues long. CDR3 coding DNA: TGTGCCAGCAGCCCTCTAGATACGCAGTATTTT. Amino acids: CASSPLDTQYF. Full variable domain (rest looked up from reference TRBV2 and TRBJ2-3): EPEVTQTPSHQVTQMGQEVILRCVPISNHLYFYWYRQILGQKVEFLVSFYNNEISEKSEIFDDQFSVERPDGSNFTLKIRSTKLEDSAMYFCASSPLDTQYFGPGTRLTVL.

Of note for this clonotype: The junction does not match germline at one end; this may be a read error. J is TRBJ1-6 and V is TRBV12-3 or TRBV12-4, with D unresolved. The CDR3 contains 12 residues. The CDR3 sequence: CASTRDMVTLRF. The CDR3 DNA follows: TGTGCCAGCACCCGTGACATGGTCACCCTCCGCTTT.

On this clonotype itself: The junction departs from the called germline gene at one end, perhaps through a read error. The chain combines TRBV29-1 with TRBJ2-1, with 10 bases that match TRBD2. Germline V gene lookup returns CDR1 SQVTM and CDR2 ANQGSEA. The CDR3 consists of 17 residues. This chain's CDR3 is CSVSRTSGLSSYNEQFF. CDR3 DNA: TGCAGCGTCTCCAGGACTAGCGGCTTGAGCTCCTACAATGAGCAATTCTTC.

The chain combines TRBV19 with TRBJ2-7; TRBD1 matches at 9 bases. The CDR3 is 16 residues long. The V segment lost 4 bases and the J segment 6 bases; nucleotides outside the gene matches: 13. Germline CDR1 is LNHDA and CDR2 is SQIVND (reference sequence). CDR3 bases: TGTGCCAGTAGTACCTCTAAGGGGACAGGGCTTCTCGAGCAGTACTTC. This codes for CASSTSKGTGLLEQYF.

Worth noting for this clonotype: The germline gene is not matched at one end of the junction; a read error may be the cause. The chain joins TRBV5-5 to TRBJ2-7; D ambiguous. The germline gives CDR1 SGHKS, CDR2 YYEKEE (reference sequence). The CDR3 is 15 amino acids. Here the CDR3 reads CATSLSLLSSYEQYF. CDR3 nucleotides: TGTGCCACCAGTTTGTCACTGCTGAGCTCCTACGAGCAGTACTTT.

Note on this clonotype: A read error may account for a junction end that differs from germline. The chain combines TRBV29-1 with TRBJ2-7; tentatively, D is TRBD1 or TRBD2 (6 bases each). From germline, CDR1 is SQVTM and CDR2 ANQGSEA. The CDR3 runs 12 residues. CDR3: CSGTVHGGEQYF. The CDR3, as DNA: TGCAGCGGGACAGTCCACGGGGGCGAGCAATACTTC.

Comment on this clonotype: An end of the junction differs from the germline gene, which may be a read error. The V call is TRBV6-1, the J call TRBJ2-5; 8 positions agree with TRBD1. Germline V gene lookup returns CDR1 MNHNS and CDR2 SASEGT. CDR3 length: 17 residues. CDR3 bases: TGTGCCAGCAGTGAGTACGTCCCCGGACAGGGTCATGAGACCCAGTACTTT. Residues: CASSEYVPGQGHETQYF.

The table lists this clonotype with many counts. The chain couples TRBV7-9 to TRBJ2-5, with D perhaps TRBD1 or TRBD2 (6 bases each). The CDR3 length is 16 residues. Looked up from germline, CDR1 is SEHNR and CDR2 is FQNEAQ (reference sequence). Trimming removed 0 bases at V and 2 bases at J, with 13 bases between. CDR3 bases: TGTGCCAGCAGCTTAGCGTTCGGGGGCGGTCAAGAGACCCAGTACTTC. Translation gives CASSLAFGGGQETQYF.

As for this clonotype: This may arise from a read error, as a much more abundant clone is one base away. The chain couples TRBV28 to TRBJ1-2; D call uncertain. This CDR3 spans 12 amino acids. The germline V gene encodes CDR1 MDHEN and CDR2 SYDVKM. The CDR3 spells CARSSTAYGYTF. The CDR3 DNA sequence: TGTGCCAGAAGTTCCACAGCCTATGGCTACACCTTC.

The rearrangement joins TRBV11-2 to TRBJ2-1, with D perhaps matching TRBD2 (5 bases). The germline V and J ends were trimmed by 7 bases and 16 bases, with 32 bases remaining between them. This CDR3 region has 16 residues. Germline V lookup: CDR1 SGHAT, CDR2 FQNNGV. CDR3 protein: CASIFSSQSSYNVQFF. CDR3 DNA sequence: TGTGCCAGCATTTTTTCTAGCCAGAGCTCCTACAATGTGCAATTCTTC.

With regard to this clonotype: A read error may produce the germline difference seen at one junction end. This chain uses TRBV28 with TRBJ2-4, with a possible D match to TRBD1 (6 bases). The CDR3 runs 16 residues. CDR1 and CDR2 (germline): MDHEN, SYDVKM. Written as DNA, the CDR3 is TGTGCCAACAGTCAACCGGACAGTATAGCCAAAAACTTTCAGTATTTC. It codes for CANSQPDSIAKNFQYF.

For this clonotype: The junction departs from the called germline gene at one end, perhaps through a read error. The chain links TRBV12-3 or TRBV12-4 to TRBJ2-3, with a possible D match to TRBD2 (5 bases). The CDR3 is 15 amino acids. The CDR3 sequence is CVSSSGWTVGDTQYF. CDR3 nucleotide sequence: TGTGTCAGCAGTTCCGGCTGGACTGTTGGGGATACGCAGTATTTT.

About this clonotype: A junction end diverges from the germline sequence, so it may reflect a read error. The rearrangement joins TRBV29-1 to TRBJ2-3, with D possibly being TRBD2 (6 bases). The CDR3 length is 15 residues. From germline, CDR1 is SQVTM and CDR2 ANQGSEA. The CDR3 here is CRVEGGADISDTQYF. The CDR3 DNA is TGCAGAGTTGAGGGCGGGGCCGACATCTCAGATACGCAGTATTTT.

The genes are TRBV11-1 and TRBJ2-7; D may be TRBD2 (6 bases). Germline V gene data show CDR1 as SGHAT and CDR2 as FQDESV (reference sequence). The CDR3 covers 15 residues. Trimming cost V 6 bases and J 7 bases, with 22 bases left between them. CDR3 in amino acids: CASSSSRDSYYEQYF. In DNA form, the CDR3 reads TGTGCCAGCAGTTCATCCCGGGACTCCTACTATGAGCAGTACTTC. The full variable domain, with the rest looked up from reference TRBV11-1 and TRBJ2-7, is EAEVAQSPRYKITEKSQAVAFWCDPISGHATLYWYRQILGQGPELLVQFQDESVVDDSQLPKDRFSAERLKGVDSTLKIQPAELGDSAMYLCASSSSRDSYYEQYFGPGTRLTVT.

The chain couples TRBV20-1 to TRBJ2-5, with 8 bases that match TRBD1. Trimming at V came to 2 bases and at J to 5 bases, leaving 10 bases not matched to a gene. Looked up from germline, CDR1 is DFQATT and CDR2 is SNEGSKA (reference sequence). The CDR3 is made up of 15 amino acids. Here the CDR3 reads CSARPHSGGGETQYF. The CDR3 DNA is TGCAGTGCTAGACCCCACTCAGGGGGCGGTGAGACCCAGTACTTC.

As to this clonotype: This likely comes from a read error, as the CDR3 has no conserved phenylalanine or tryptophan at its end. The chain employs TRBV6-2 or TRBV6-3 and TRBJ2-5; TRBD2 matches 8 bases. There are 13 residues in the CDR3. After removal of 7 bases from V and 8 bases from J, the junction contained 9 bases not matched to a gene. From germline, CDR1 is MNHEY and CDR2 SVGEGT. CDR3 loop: CASTSRLANTQYL. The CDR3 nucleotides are TGTGCCAGCACTTCCAGACTAGCGAACACCCAGTACCTC.

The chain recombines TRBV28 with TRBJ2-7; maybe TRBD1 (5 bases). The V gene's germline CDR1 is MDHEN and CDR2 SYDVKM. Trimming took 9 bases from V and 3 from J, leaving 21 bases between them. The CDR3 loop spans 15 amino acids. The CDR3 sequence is CASSHQSRELYEQYF. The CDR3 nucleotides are TGTGCCAGTTCCCACCAAAGCAGGGAACTCTACGAGCAGTACTTC.

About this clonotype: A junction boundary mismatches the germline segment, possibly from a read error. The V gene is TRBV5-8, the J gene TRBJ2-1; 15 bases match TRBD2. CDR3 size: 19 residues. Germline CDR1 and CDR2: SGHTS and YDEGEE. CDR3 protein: CASSFHGLAGGSSYNEEFF. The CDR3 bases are TGTGCCAGCAGCTTTCACGGACTAGCGGGAGGGAGCTCCTACAATGAGGAGTTCTTC.

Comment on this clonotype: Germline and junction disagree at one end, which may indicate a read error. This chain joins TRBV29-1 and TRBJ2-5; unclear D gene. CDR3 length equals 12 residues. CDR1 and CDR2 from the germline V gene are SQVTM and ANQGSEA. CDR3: CSVPLCVETQYF. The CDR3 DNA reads TGCAGCGTTCCACTGTGCGTGGAAACCCAATACTTC.

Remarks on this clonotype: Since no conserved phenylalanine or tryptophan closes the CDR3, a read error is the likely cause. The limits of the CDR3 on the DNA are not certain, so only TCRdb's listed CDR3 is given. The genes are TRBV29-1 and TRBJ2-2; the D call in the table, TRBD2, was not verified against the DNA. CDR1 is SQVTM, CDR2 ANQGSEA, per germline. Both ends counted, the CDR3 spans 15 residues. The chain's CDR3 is CSVGTSAAITGELFL.

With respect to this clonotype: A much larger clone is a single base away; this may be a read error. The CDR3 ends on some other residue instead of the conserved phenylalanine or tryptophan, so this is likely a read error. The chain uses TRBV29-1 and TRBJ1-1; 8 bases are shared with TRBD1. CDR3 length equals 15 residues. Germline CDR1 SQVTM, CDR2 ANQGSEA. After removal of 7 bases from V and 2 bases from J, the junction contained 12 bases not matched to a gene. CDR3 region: CSAALGDRRNTEAFI. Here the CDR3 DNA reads TGCAGCGCTGCCCTGGGGGACAGGAGAAACACTGAAGCTTTCATT.

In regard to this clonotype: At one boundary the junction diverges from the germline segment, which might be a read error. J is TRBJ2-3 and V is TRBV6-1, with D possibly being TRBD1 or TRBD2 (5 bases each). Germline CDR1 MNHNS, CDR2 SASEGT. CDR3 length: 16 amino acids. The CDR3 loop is CAISDFSGSGEDRQYF. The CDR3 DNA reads TGTGCCATCAGTGATTTCTCAGGGAGTGGTGAAGATAGGCAGTATTTT.

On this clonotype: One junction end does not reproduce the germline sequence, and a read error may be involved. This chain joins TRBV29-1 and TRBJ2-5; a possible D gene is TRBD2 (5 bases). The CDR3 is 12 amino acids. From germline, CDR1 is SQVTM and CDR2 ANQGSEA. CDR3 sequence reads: CSVSLGMETQYF. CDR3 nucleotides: TGTAGCGTTTCACTGGGCATGGAGACCCAGTACTTC.

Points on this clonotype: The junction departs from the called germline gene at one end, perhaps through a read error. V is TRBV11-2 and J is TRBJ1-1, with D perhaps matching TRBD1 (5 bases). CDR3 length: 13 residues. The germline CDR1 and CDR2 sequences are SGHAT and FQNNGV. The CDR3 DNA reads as TGTGCCACCAGTTTGGGGGGGAACACTGAAGCATTCTTT. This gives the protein CATSLGGNTEAFF.

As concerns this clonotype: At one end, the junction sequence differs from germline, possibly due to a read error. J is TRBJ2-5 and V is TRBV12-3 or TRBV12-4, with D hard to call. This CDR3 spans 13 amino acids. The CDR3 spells CASIIRSQETKFF. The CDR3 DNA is TGTGCCAGCATCATCCGAAGCCAAGAGACCAAGTTCTTC.